The 23 T cell receptor beta chains in this list originate from one sample, sequenced in a study of OX40 agonist ivuxolimab in advanced cancers. TCRdb's table, derived via immunoSEQ multiplex PCR, lists solely in-frame clones and lacks some. Of 15,000 to 25,000 clones in the sample, approximately 73% were seen once. Sample: CD4+ or CD8+ T cells sorted from blood, taken in a trial of the OX40 agonist ivuxolimab. These receptors came from an adult with an advanced solid tumor such as melanoma, head and neck, liver or kidney cancer.

The CDR3 protein is CASSSRSGEGEQFF. The DNA of the CDR3 is TGTGCCAGCAGCTCACGAAGCGGGGAGGGTGAGCAGTTCTTC. The V and J genes are TRBV7-9 and TRBJ2-1; TRBD2 matches 7 bases. The trim removed 4 bases at V and 9 bases at J, leaving 9 bases unmatched. Germline V gives CDR1 SEHNR, CDR2 FQNEAQ (reference sequence). This CDR3 is built from 14 residues. The full variable domain, completed using reference TRBV7-9 and TRBJ2-1, is DTGVSQNPRHKITKRGQNVTFRCDPISEHNRLYWYRQTLGQGPEFLTYFQNEAQLEKSRLLSDRFSAERPKGSFSTLEIQRTEQGDSAMYLCASSSRSGEGEQFFGPGTRLTVL.

This clone was seen ten or more times. The chain links TRBV6-5 to TRBJ2-7; 15 bases match TRBD2. Losses at the gene ends were 2 bases for V and 4 bases for J; bases not matched to a gene: 3. The CDR3 is made up of 16 amino acids. CDR1 and CDR2 (germline): MNHEY, SVGAGI. The CDR3 is CASSYGLAGGPYEQYF. CDR3 coding DNA: TGTGCCAGCAGTTACGGACTAGCGGGAGGGCCGTACGAGCAGTACTTC.

The chain is built from TRBV1 and TRBJ2-5; no DNA check was done on the table's D call, TRBD2. TRBV1 is assigned pseudogene status. The CDR3 is 13 amino acids. CDR3: CTKGSSLVETQYF. CDR3 coding DNA: TGCACCAAAGGCTCTAGCCTCGTTGAGACCCAGTACTTC.

This clone is judged medium-sized. This chain uses TRBV7-9 with TRBJ2-1; no clear D gene. The CDR3 spans 13 residues. V was trimmed by 8 bases and J by 6 bases, leaving 14 bases between them. Germline V gives CDR1 SEHNR, CDR2 FQNEAQ (reference sequence). The CDR3 DNA is TGTGCCAGCGGAGACTGGGATCTCAATGAGCAGTTCTTC. As protein: CASGDWDLNEQFF.

The chain uses TRBV7-9 and TRBJ2-7; the D gene is possibly TRBD1 (6 bases). The germline gives CDR1 SEHNR, CDR2 FQNEAQ (reference sequence). The V end was cut by 4 bases, the J end by 2 bases, with 18 bases between. This CDR3 region has 16 residues. The CDR3 DNA reads as TGTGCCAGCAGCTCCGGGACATCCAAACAGCCCTACGAGCAGTACTTC. Protein product: CASSSGTSKQPYEQYF.

This chain joins TRBV28 and TRBJ2-5; D is undetermined. The germline CDR1 and CDR2 sequences are MDHEN and SYDVKM. CDR3 length equals 15 residues. The V and J ends lost 4 bases and 3 bases respectively, with 15 bases between them. CDR3 protein: CASSYERRGEETQYF. DNA of the CDR3: TGTGCCAGCAGTTACGAGAGGCGCGGTGAAGAGACCCAGTACTTC. Full variable domain (remainder filled in from reference TRBV28 and TRBJ2-5): DVKVTQSSRYLVKRTGEKVFLECVQDMDHENMFWYRQDPGLGLRLIYFSYDVKMKEKGDIPEGYSVSREKKERFSLILESASTNQTSMYLCASSYERRGEETQYFGPGTRLLVL.

The V gene is TRBV7-2, the J gene TRBJ2-1; TRBD2 is a possible D gene (5 bases). Looked up from germline, CDR1 is SGHTA and CDR2 is FQGNSA. V was clipped by 3 bases and J by 4 bases, with 10 bases between them. The CDR3 spans 14 residues. CDR3 region: CASSFESGYNEQFF. In DNA form, the CDR3 reads TGTGCCAGCAGCTTTGAGAGCGGTTACAATGAGCAGTTCTTC.

This clone occurred a few times. The chain is built from TRBV10-3 and TRBJ2-7, with a weak D call TRBD2 (6 bases). Germline CDR1 reads ENHRY; CDR2 reads SYGVKD. V lost 6 bases, J lost 3 bases, and 9 bases lay in between. The CDR3 totals 12 residues. The CDR3 here is CAISGGIYEQYF. The CDR3 DNA reads as TGTGCCATCAGCGGAGGGATCTACGAGCAGTACTTC.

V is TRBV11-2 and J is TRBJ1-2; D uncertain. Germline CDR1 and CDR2: SGHAT and FQNNGV. Trimming took off 5 bases at V and 7 bases at J, with 17 bases between the two ends. This CDR3 has 14 amino acids. CDR3 amino acids: CASSPHASLFGYTF. CDR3 nucleotides: TGTGCCAGCAGCCCCCATGCCAGTCTTTTTGGCTACACCTTC.

This clone was detected once. The sample has other DNA sequences that encode this CDR3 too. This chain links TRBV2 with TRBJ1-1; tentatively, D is TRBD1 (5 bases). Germline lookup yields CDR1 SNHLY and CDR2 FYNNEI. The CDR3 totals 13 residues. V shed 4 bases and J shed 1 base, with 7 bases lying between them. The CDR3 reads CASSGTPNTEAFF. The DNA for the CDR3 is TGTGCCAGCAGTGGGACACCGAACACTGAAGCTTTCTTT.

The chain combines TRBV7-9 with TRBJ2-3; no definite D call. Trimming removed 5 bases at V and 2 bases at J, with 5 bases between. The CDR3 has 12 residues. In germline, CDR1 is SEHNR, CDR2 FQNEAQ (reference sequence). The CDR3 spells CASSHLTDTQYF. DNA of the CDR3: TGTGCCAGCAGCCATCTCACAGATACGCAGTATTTT.

The sample holds a few counts of this clone. CDR3 sequence (DNA): TGTGCCAGCAGTGACTCAGGGGATGAGCAGTACTTC. Its translation is CASSDSGDEQYF. The chain employs TRBV25-1 and TRBJ2-7, with D possibly matching TRBD1 (6 bases). V lost 3 bases, J lost 7 bases, and 10 bases lay in between. The germline V gene has CDR1 MGHDK and CDR2 SYGVNS. The CDR3 has 12 residues.

Concerning this clone itself: At the DNA level, this CDR3 is encoded by other sequences in the same sample as well. The chain combines TRBV5-1 with TRBJ2-7; D is tentatively TRBD1 or TRBD2 (5 bases each). This CDR3 region has 14 residues. V was shortened by 0 bases and J by 4 bases, with 11 bases between the two germline ends. Looked up from germline, CDR1 is SGHRS and CDR2 is YFSETQ. CDR3 loop: CASSLEGPPYEQYF. CDR3 coding DNA: TGCGCCAGCAGCTTGGAGGGACCACCTTACGAGCAGTACTTC.

This CDR3 is CASSIDPGTYEQYF. The DNA for the CDR3 is TGTGCCAGTAGTATAGATCCAGGCACCTACGAGCAGTACTTC. The chain uses TRBV19 and TRBJ2-7; D is unresolved. The V end lost 0 bases, the J end lost 2 bases, and 8 bases lay between the germline ends. CDR1 is LNHDA and CDR2 is SQIVND in the germline V gene (reference sequence). The CDR3 extends over 14 amino acids.

In this sample, this clone turned up a few times. This chain links TRBV28 with TRBJ2-7; 10 bases are a match to TRBD2. From germline, CDR1 is MDHEN and CDR2 SYDVKM. The CDR3 sequence is 15 residues long. V lost 2 bases and J lost 4; bases outside the gene matches: 5. The CDR3 bases are TGTGCCAGCAGTTTAGGGCTAGCGGGAGATTACGAGCAGTACTTC. Residues: CASSLGLAGDYEQYF.

The chain employs TRBV2 and TRBJ2-2; D perhaps matches TRBD2 (5 bases). Germline V gene sequence: CDR1 SNHLY, CDR2 FYNNEI. The CDR3 runs 17 residues. The V gene lost 6 bases and the J gene lost 0 bases, with 17 bases spanning the gap. CDR3 residues: CASSVKYGEANTGELFF. CDR3 sequence (DNA): TGTGCCAGCAGCGTAAAGTACGGGGAAGCGAACACCGGGGAGCTGTTTTTT.

The chain couples TRBV11-2 to TRBJ2-7; TRBD2 is a possible D gene (6 bases). This CDR3 is 16 amino acids long. V dropped 1 base and J dropped 6 bases, with 19 bases sitting between them. Germline CDR1 and CDR2: SGHAT and FQNNGV. This CDR3 is CASSLGPYAGTGEQYF. The CDR3 DNA reads TGTGCCAGCAGCTTAGGCCCTTATGCGGGGACGGGCGAGCAGTACTTC.

The chain carries TRBV28 and TRBJ1-5, with 7 bases lining up with TRBD1. CDR1 is MDHEN and CDR2 is SYDVKM in the germline V gene. The CDR3 has 14 amino acids. The junction had 7 bases not matched to a gene; V was cut back by 6 bases and J by 5 bases. The CDR3 region has the DNA TGTGCCAGCAGGCTAGGGGGCTCGGATCAGCCCCAGCATTTT. Its protein is CASRLGGSDQPQHF.

V and J are TRBV7-9 and TRBJ1-4; D possibly corresponds to TRBD1 (6 bases). The ends were cut back, 5 bases at V and 2 bases at J, with 12 bases in the middle. The CDR3 extends over 15 amino acids. Germline lookup yields CDR1 SEHNR and CDR2 FQNEAQ (reference sequence). CDR3 sequence reads: CASSEQGLTNEKLFF. In DNA, the CDR3 is TGTGCCAGCAGCGAACAGGGCCTCACTAATGAAAAACTGTTTTTT.

The chain recombines TRBV5-8 with TRBJ2-7, with D hard to call. V lost 4 bases to trimming and J lost 0 bases, with 11 bases between them. The length of the CDR3 is 14 residues. CDR1 and CDR2 (germline): SGHTS, YDEGEE. This chain's CDR3 is CASSQEATSYEQYF. DNA for the CDR3: TGTGCCAGCAGCCAAGAGGCGACCTCCTACGAGCAGTACTTC. Full variable domain (remainder filled in from reference TRBV5-8 and TRBJ2-7): EAGVTQSPTHLIKTRGQQATLRCSPISGHTSVYWYQQALGLGLQFLLWYDEGEERNRGNFPPRFSGRQFPNYSSELNVNALELEDSALYLCASSQEATSYEQYFGPGTRLTVT.

This clone is medium-sized by share. The V gene is TRBV4-2, the J gene TRBJ1-1; D not certain. V shed 0 bases and J shed 1 base, with 12 bases lying between them. The CDR3 loop spans 16 amino acids. Looked up from germline, CDR1 is LGHNA and CDR2 is YNFKEQ. CDR3 residues: CASSQESGSRNTEAFF. The CDR3 bases are TGTGCCAGCAGCCAAGAATCTGGCAGCCGGAACACTGAAGCTTTCTTT.

This chain connects TRBV27 to TRBJ1-3; TRBD1 matches 8 bases. CDR1 and CDR2 from the germline V gene are MNHEY and SMNVEV (reference sequence). J lost 2 bases, V lost 11 bases, and 5 bases had no gene match. There are 13 residues in the CDR3. Written as DNA, the CDR3 is TGTGCCGGACAGGGAAACCCTGGAAACACCATATATTTT. Protein product: CAGQGNPGNTIYF.

The CDR3 DNA reads TGTGCCAGCAGTTTAGGCATTAACTATGGCTACACCTTC. Translation: CASSLGINYGYTF. This rearrangement joins TRBV27 to TRBJ1-2; D is unresolved. V lost 2 bases, J lost 1 base, and 5 bases lay in between. This CDR3 region has 13 residues. Germline V gene data show CDR1 as MNHEY and CDR2 as SMNVEV (reference sequence).